The 22 T cell receptor beta chains in this list originate from one sample, sequenced in a study of T cell repertoires in cytomegalovirus infection. Each CDR3 protein is one row after TCRdb ran MiXCR on the reads. This sample yields about 700,000 distinct CDR3 sequences, of which around a third are seen a single time; roughly 20% belongs to the top ten. These receptors have no known antigen. Sample: cultured PBMCs, taken from culture after CMV antigen stimulation. These receptors all come from a human donor in good health (CMV status not recorded). Some clones in this sample may be carry-over from other donors' samples.

The chain combines TRBV24-1 with TRBJ1-1; no clear D. CDR3 size: 13 residues. CDR1 KGHDR and CDR2 SFDVKD come from the germline V gene. V lost 0 bases, J lost 6 bases, and 7 bases lay in between. Here the CDR3 reads CATSDLGSPEAFF. The CDR3 coding sequence is TGTGCCACCAGTGATTTGGGCAGCCCTGAAGCTTTCTTT.

The J gene is TRBJ2-3, the V gene TRBV20-1, with no clear D. Germline V gene lookup returns CDR1 DFQATT and CDR2 SNEGSKA (reference sequence). The V end was cut by 1 base, the J end by 5 bases, with 7 bases between. This CDR3 is built from 12 residues. The CDR3 nucleotides are TGCAGTGCTAGAGTTTATGGAGATACGCAGTATTTT. It encodes CSARVYGDTQYF.

The CDR3 DNA follows: TGTGCCAGCTCCAGGACTAGCGGGACCCCCTACAATGAGCAGTTCTTC. Translated, it gives CASSRTSGTPYNEQFF. The V call is TRBV18, the J call TRBJ2-1; 12 bases fit TRBD2. V lost 6 bases, J lost 2 bases, and 5 bases stayed unmatched. Germline lookup yields CDR1 KGHSH and CDR2 LQKENI. CDR3 length equals 16 residues.

The chain is built from TRBV20-1 and TRBJ2-5; D is unresolved. CDR1 DFQATT and CDR2 SNEGSKA come from the germline V gene (reference sequence). Deletions cut 1 base from V and 5 bases from J, with 8 bases between. The CDR3 loop spans 12 amino acids. Written as DNA, the CDR3 is TGCAGTGCTAGAGGGGATTGGGAGACCCAGTACTTC. Protein sequence: CSARGDWETQYF.

The chain joins TRBV7-9 to TRBJ1-4; no clear D gene. V was clipped by 5 bases and J by 4 bases, with 14 bases between them. From germline, CDR1 is SEHNR and CDR2 FQNEAQ (reference sequence). The CDR3 extends over 15 amino acids. CDR3 DNA: TGTGCCAGCAGCCCCCCCCGGCTAAGTAATGAAAAACTGTTTTTT. It yields the protein CASSPPRLSNEKLFF.

The rearrangement joins TRBV5-1 to TRBJ2-5, with TRBD1 identical over 7 bases. V trimming: 3 bases; J trimming: 2 bases; junction bases outside the gene matches: 4. Germline CDR1 reads SGHRS; CDR2 reads YFSETQ. CDR3 size: 14 residues. The CDR3 nucleotides are TGCGCCAGCAGCTCGGGACAGATTCAAGAGACCCAGTACTTC. Translation: CASSSGQIQETQYF.

This clonotype was observed a handful of times. The CDR3 loop reads CASRQGFMPQHF. DNA of the CDR3: TGTGCCAGCCGCCAGGGTTTCATGCCCCAGCATTTT. The V and J genes are TRBV6-2 or TRBV6-3 and TRBJ1-5; a possible D gene is TRBD1 (5 bases). In germline, CDR1 is MNHEY, CDR2 SVGEGT. This CDR3 is built from 12 residues. The ends were cut back, 8 bases at V and 9 bases at J, with 14 bases in the middle.

This chain links TRBV5-4 with TRBJ2-3; no firm D call. Germline-derived CDR1 and CDR2 are SGHNT and YYREEE (reference sequence). The CDR3 is made up of 12 amino acids. With 0 bases removed from V and 7 bases from J, the gap between germline ends came to 6 bases. Here the CDR3 reads CASSLVGNTQYF. The CDR3 nucleotides are TGTGCCAGCAGCTTGGTGGGCAATACGCAGTATTTT.

This sequence joins TRBV19 and TRBJ2-2; the D gene is possibly TRBD2 (6 bases). Germline V gene sequence: CDR1 LNHDA, CDR2 SQIVND (reference sequence). Deletions cut 4 bases from V and 2 bases from J, with 11 bases between. The CDR3 loop spans 15 amino acids. The CDR3 region is CASSKGGPNTGELFF. The CDR3, as DNA: TGTGCCAGTAGTAAGGGAGGACCTAACACCGGGGAGCTGTTTTTT.

This clonotype was seen repeatedly, ten times or more. The chain couples TRBV7-2 to TRBJ1-6, with D unclear. V dropped 6 bases and J dropped 9 bases, with 12 bases sitting between them. The CDR3 length is 13 residues. CDR1 is SGHTA, CDR2 FQGNSA, per germline. The CDR3 here is CASRLRLGSPLHF. CDR3 DNA: TGTGCCAGCAGATTGCGGCTGGGTTCACCCCTCCACTTT.

This clonotype was observed many times. The V call is TRBV7-2, the J call TRBJ2-7; 10 bases agree with TRBD2. CDR3 length: 15 residues. The V gene end was trimmed by 1 base and the J gene end by 7 bases; junction bases not matched to a gene: 7. CDR1 and CDR2 (germline): SGHTA, FQGNSA. The CDR3 sequence is CASSLVASGGGEQYF. DNA of the CDR3: TGTGCCAGCAGCTTAGTGGCTAGCGGGGGCGGAGAGCAGTACTTC.

This sequence joins TRBV7-9 and TRBJ1-4; no definite D call. The CDR3 has 13 residues. Germline loops: CDR1 SEHNR, CDR2 FQNEAQ (reference sequence). V lost 8 bases and J lost 8, with 15 bases in between. The CDR3 coding sequence is TGTGCCAGCGGCCTAAACATGCGAGAAAAACTGTTTTTT. Protein product: CASGLNMREKLFF.

CDR3 DNA: TGTGCCAGCAGCCGCGACAGGGTACGCACCGGGGAGCTGTTTTTT. Protein: CASSRDRVRTGELFF. The chain uses TRBV5-4 and TRBJ2-2, with 7 bases lining up with TRBD1. Germline CDR1 and CDR2: SGHNT and YYREEE (reference sequence). The CDR3 length is 15 residues. Losses at the gene ends were 4 bases for V and 4 bases for J; bases not matched to a gene: 7.

This clonotype was recorded a few times. V gene TRBV6-8 combines with J gene TRBJ1-6; no definite D call. The ends were cut back, 2 bases at V and 7 bases at J, with 12 bases in the middle. This CDR3 is 15 amino acids long. Germline CDR1 is MNHGY and CDR2 is SAAAGT. CDR3 in amino acids: CASSYSWRGNSPLHF. The CDR3 DNA is TGTGCCAGCAGTTACAGTTGGCGGGGAAATTCACCCCTCCACTTT.

V and J are TRBV7-9 and TRBJ2-1; 8 bases are a match to TRBD2. The V segment lost 4 bases and the J segment 9 bases; nucleotides outside the gene matches: 11. The CDR3 runs 15 residues. The V gene's germline CDR1 is SEHNR and CDR2 FQNEAQ (reference sequence). CDR3 sequence: CASSSDGRASGEQFF. The DNA of the CDR3 is TGTGCCAGCAGCTCCGACGGGAGGGCCTCTGGTGAGCAGTTCTTC.

The J gene is TRBJ2-3, the V gene TRBV20-1, with D tentatively TRBD2 (6 bases). From germline, CDR1 is DFQATT and CDR2 SNEGSKA (reference sequence). V shed 6 bases and J shed 4 bases, with 11 bases lying between them. The CDR3 totals 12 residues. The CDR3 protein is CSAGGGADTQYF. CDR3 DNA: TGCAGTGCGGGGGGAGGCGCAGATACGCAGTATTTT.

The rearrangement links TRBV2 to TRBJ1-4; unclear D gene. Germline loops: CDR1 SNHLY, CDR2 FYNNEI. The CDR3 runs to 14 residues. V lost 8 bases and J 7 bases, leaving 17 bases between the germline ends. The CDR3 coding sequence is TGTGCCAGCGGGTCAATTTCCCCAGCTGAAAAACTGTTTTTT. Translating gives CASGSISPAEKLFF.

Worth noting for this clonotype: A much larger clone differs by one base, so this may be a read error. The rearrangement uses TRBV18 and TRBJ2-3; TRBD1 or TRBD2 may be the D gene (5 bases each). Germline V CDR1 and CDR2: KGHSH, LQKENI. CDR3 length: 14 residues. The CDR3 loop is CASSSGLGADTPYF. The CDR3 DNA sequence: TGTGCCAGCAGCTCAGGACTCGGGGCAGATACGCCGTATTTT.

This clonotype was seen a few times. V usage is TRBV12-3 or TRBV12-4 and J usage is TRBJ1-2; no clear D gene. This CDR3 has 16 amino acids. V was pared by 3 bases and J by 0 bases, with 14 bases between. The CDR3 loop reads CASSFLDRVANYGYTF. The CDR3 coding sequence is TGTGCCAGCAGTTTTCTGGATCGGGTAGCTAACTATGGCTACACCTTC.

This clonotype was observed many times. This sequence joins TRBV7-8 and TRBJ2-7; 8 nucleotides align to TRBD2. The CDR3 consists of 17 residues. Germline V CDR1 and CDR2: SGHVS, FQNEAQ. The junction had 11 bases not matched to a gene; V was cut back by 0 bases and J by 4 bases. The CDR3 loop reads CASSLALVAGGGYEQYF. The CDR3, as DNA: TGTGCCAGCAGCTTAGCGTTAGTCGCGGGGGGAGGGTACGAGCAGTACTTC.

The chain employs TRBV19 and TRBJ1-4; D perhaps matches TRBD1 (5 bases). V dropped 7 bases and J dropped 5 bases, with 11 bases sitting between them. The germline V gene has CDR1 LNHDA and CDR2 SQIVND (reference sequence). CDR3 size: 13 residues. The CDR3 here is CASTGTANEKLFF. CDR3 sequence (DNA): TGTGCCAGTACCGGGACGGCGAATGAAAAACTGTTTTTT. Full variable domain (remainder filled in from reference TRBV19 and TRBJ1-4): DGGITQSPKYLFRKEGQNVTLSCEQNLNHDAMYWYRQDPGQGLRLIYYSQIVNDFQKGDIAEGYSVSREKKESFPLTVTSAQKNPTAFYLCASTGTANEKLFFGSGTQLSVL.

This sequence joins TRBV15 and TRBJ1-6, with no clear D. This CDR3 is 14 amino acids long. CDR1 LNHNV and CDR2 YYDKDF come from the germline V gene (reference sequence). The V and J ends lost 0 bases and 8 bases respectively, with 8 bases between them. DNA of the CDR3: TGTGCCACCAGCAGAGATCTACGAGATTCACCCCTCCACTTT. Residues: CATSRDLRDSPLHF.